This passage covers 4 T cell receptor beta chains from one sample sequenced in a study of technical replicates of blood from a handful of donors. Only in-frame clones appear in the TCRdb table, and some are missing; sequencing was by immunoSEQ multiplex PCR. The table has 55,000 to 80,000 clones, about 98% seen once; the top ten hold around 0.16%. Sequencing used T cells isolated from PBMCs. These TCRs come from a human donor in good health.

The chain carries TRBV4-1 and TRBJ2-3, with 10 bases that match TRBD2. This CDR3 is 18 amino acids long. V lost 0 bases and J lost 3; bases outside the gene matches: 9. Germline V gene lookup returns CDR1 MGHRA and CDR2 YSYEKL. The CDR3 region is CASSQDAAGGPQTDTQYF. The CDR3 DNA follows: TGCGCCAGCAGCCAAGATGCAGCGGGAGGGCCCCAAACAGATACGCAGTATTTT.

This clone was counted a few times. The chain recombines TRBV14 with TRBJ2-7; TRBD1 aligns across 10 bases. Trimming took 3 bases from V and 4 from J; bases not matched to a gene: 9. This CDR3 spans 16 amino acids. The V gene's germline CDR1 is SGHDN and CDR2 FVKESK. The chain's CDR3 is CASSHLPGQGTYEQYF. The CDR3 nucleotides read TGTGCCAGCAGCCACCTACCGGGACAGGGGACTTACGAGCAGTACTTC.

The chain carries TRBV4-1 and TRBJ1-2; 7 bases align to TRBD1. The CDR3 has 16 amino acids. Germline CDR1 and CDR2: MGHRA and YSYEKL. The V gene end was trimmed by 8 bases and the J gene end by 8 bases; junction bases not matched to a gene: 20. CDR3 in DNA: TGCGCCAGCCGGCCCATCCCGGGCGACAGGGCGGGCGGCTACACCTTC. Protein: CASRPIPGDRAGGYTF.

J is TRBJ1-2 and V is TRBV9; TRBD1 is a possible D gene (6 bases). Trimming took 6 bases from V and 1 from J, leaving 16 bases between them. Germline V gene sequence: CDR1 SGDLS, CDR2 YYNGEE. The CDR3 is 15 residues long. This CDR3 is CASTHRDANNYGYTF. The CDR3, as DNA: TGTGCCAGCACTCACAGGGACGCGAATAACTATGGCTACACCTTC.